This entry features one TCR beta chain sequence. The V segment lost 0 bases and the J segment 9 bases; nucleotides outside the gene matches: 6. Per germline, CDR1 LNHDA and CDR2 SQIVND (reference sequence). This CDR3 comprises 14 residues. This sample was included in a study of blood T cell repertoires in COVID-19. Study context: Collection of acute and convalescent COVID-19 samples took place in the United States, Italy and Spain. Sources were T cells, B-cell-depleted T cells, or PBMCs; the material itself was cDNA or gDNA.

Per the original data handling: Amplification of reference gene primers was used by the study to estimate nucleated cell counts. Only in-frame clones appear in the TCRdb table, and some are missing; sequencing was by immunoSEQ multiplex PCR. V, J and clone size reflect that table, while D and trimming were determined from the DNA. There are roughly 100,000 clones in the sample; roughly 80% occur only once, and around a fifth lies in the top ten. This receptor was obtained from an older man with active or convalescent COVID-19. The sample was peripheral blood. This chain links TRBV19 with TRBJ1-1; 8 positions match TRBD1. CDR3 nucleotide sequence: TGTGCCAGTAGTATAGACAGGACAGGGATGAAAGCTTTCTTT. Translating it yields CASSIDRTGMKAFF.